This T cell receptor (beta chain) was profiled in a study of shared clonotypes between healthy human individuals (dated by TCRdb to between 2020 and 2021). Regarding the complete study: The cohort comprised a couple of women and a few men aged 18 to 49 years. To estimate repertoire size and how much clonotype sharing occurs between individuals, the study deeply sequenced the blood TCR repertoires of about five healthy adults. To increase sequencing depth and limit assay-specific biases, TCR repertoire library preparation and sequencing were carried out by different laboratories using diverse techniques. Between about 0.94 and 8.9 billion PBMCs per donor were obtained by leukapheresis. Per donor, three plates each were used for CD4 naive and CD4 memory, two for CD8 naive, and one for CD8 memory. Broad study findings and their caveats: Based on pairwise subsampling, the degree of clonotype sharing among donors was expected to be affected by sequencing depth. Compared with non-shared clonotypes, clonotypes shared by all four sorted-subset donors had higher generation probabilities. The small number of donors limited the genetic and exposure-history diversity represented. Incomplete sequencing was indicated by rarefaction of sorted-subset datasets, despite the large sequencing depth. Sharing across several donors was observed for roughly 5% of naive CD4, over 3% of naive CD8, about 2.5% of memory CD4, and about 0.4% of memory CD8 clonotypes. Only blood was sampled, and tissue TCR repertoires likely differ from those in blood. Estimated clonotype richness was generally larger for naive than for memory subsets.

Using the deep immunoSEQ assay, multiplex PCR amplified TCR CDR3 regions from genomic DNA. Extracted genomic DNA from each cell subset was spread evenly across all wells of several immunoSEQ 96-well plates, with each plate serving as a replicate. For sorted subsets, roughly 200 ng of genomic DNA, equivalent to 25,000 to 35,000 T cell genomes, went into each replicate PCR. Purified libraries were quantified with a Qubit 3.0 fluorometer, sized on a Bioanalyzer 2100, and re-quantified with the KAPA Library Quantification kit. Every immunoSEQ 96-well plate was sequenced on a separate single-read 150-cycle Illumina NextSeq 550 flow cell. For the original study's pipeline: Because the immunoSEQ output held only junctional sequences and lacked quality scores, the filtering could not match the filtering applied to full-length reads. Sequences were annotated with PyIR, a Python wrapper for IgBLAST v1.9, using IMGT germline references to assign V/J genes and CDR3. Reads were removed for weak V/J assignments (E-value above 1e-6), missing CDR3, stop codons, out-of-frame junctions, or ambiguous translated residues. V3J clonotypes were defined as sequences sharing the same inferred V gene, J gene, and CDR3 amino acid sequence. To compute the percentage overlap between repertoires, the number of shared unique clonotypes was divided by the size of the smaller repertoire. Richness of each repertoire was evaluated using RTK rarefaction, the Chao1 estimator, and Recon v2.1 estimates of unobserved clonotypes. Generation probabilities for all TCRbeta clonotypes obtained by the gDNA method from a handful of donors were computed using OLGA. The table was pulled from immuneACCESS by TCRdb, which kept in-frame rearrangements only. Such tables lose some clones; where checked, under half of the loss comes from unresolved V genes, and the rest has no known cause. The V and J calls and clone size are taken from that table; D and trimming were inferred from the DNA. Counted in this sample were about 820,000 clones; 80% to 95% of them appeared once. Around 24% of the sample rests with the top ten.

CD8 naive samples were obtained by positive selection for CCR7 among CD45RO-negative cells, yielding a CD45RA+CCR7+ population from which TemRA cells were excluded. The donors were healthy, HIV-negative adults with no recently reported acute infections or vaccinations. Every donor was a Caucasian adult residing in Nashville, Tennessee, USA. After blood collection by leukapheresis, PBMCs were isolated using Ficoll-Histopaque density gradient centrifugation and then cryopreserved in the vapor phase of liquid nitrogen. Analytical flow cytometry was used to check the purity and quantity of every magnetically sorted T cell population. Each sorted fraction had its genomic DNA isolated and then quantified by UV absorbance on a Nanodrop 2000c. Spanning cysteine to phenylalanine, the CDR3 consists of 16 amino acids. The CDR3 DNA has 48 bases and is translated from base 1. V is cut back by 5 bases and J by 2 bases, with 4 bases in the junction unmatched. CDR1 MNHEY and CDR2 SMNVEV are derived from the germline V gene (reference sequence).

This clone was counted once. Its antigen is not yet known. The input lacks base qualities; no much larger clone sits a single base away. Sequences were obtained from naive CD8+ T cells sorted from blood. The cell subset or site label, read with the paper, signifies: CD45RA+CCR7+. Recombination joined TRBV27 with TRBJ2-1, and TRBD2 matches 12 of the central bases. The receptor comes from a man aged 30 to 39 in good health. The CDR3 reads CASSVGLAGAYNEQFF. The nucleotide sequence reads TGTGCCAGCAGTGTGGGACTAGCGGGCGCCTACAATGAGCAGTTCTTC.